Only a few counts were recorded for the clone carrying this TCR beta chain. Its matching antigen is unknown. This entry belongs to a study of identical twins. Study outcomes and limitations: Weaker excess twin sharing was seen among beta out-of-frame sequences. Memory repertoires showed no such pattern, whereas abundant cord blood beta clonotypes carried fewer insertions.

The V gene lost 7 bases and the J gene lost 2 bases, with 23 bases spanning the gap. Germline V gene data show CDR1 as MNHNS and CDR2 as SASEGT. The CDR3 contains 18 residues. Unique molecular identifiers were present on cDNA, and template switching added a universal primer site. TCRdb called the 5' RACE reads again in MiXCR, with one record for every CDR3 protein. The sample has 700,000 or so distinct CDR3 sequences, 8% to 9% seen once. In every case, the donor was a healthy Caucasian. These data are also associated with another study on yellow fever vaccine responses in identical twins.

The receptor was derived from a young woman in good health. The genes are TRBV6-1 and TRBJ2-2, with D perhaps TRBD1 (6 bases). The sample consisted of PBMCs. CDR3 residues: CASNKLGGEAYNTGELFF. CDR3 nucleotide sequence: TGTGCCAGCAACAAGTTAGGGGGTGAAGCTTATAACACCGGGGAGCTGTTTTTT.